The sequence of this TCR beta chain was determined in a study of CD8+ T cells in alopecia areata. Findings of the study overall: Mice showed TCR sharing more clearly than patients did, possibly owing to HLA. In scalp samples, resident alphabeta T cells of normal skin are also sequenced.

In germline, CDR1 is SGHNT, CDR2 YYREEE (reference sequence). This CDR3 has 14 amino acids. Trimming stripped 0 bases from V and 2 bases from J, with 9 bases between. Sequencing used cDNA as its template, made by extracting RNA and reverse transcribing it. The table came from immunoSEQ multiplex PCR; TCRdb's copy has only in-frame clones and leaves some out. The data show roughly 150,000 clones, around 86% seen once. With regard to this clone: The antigen is unknown.

Lesional scalp tissue (obtained by punch biopsy) and peripheral blood were collected from alopecia areata patients. The TCR comes from a human donor with alopecia areata. The chain couples TRBV5-4 to TRBJ2-7, with no clear D. Sequenced material: CD8+ T cells sorted from blood, taken at week 0. DNA for the CDR3: TGTGCCAGCAGCTTGGGCATTAACACCTACGAGCAGTACTTC. It translates to CASSLGINTYEQYF.